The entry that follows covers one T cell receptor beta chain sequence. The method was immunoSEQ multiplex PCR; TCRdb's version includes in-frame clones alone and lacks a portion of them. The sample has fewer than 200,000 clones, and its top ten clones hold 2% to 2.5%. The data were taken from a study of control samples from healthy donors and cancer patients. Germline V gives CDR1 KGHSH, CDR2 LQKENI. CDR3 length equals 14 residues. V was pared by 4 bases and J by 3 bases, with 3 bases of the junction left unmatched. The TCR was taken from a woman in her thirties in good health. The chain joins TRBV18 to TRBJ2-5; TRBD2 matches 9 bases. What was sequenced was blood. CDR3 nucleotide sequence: TGTGCCAGCTCACTGGGACTAGCAAAAGAGACCCAGTACTTC. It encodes CASSLGLAKETQYF.